The present entry profiles one T cell receptor (beta chain) with its context. This clone was observed a handful of times. The clone's antigen remains unknown. Base qualities are not provided; no much larger clone lies one nucleotide away. All of the isolated RNA was reverse transcribed with the High Capacity cDNA Reverse Transcription Kit, so expressed TCRB transcripts were sequenced. Deep immunoSEQ sequencing was applied to naive, central memory and regulatory T cell samples, giving an average of about 3.57 million total reads per sample. After sorted cells were lysed in RLT buffer, RNA was extracted with DNase-treated RNeasy Micro or Mini kits, with the choice depending on cell number. To prevent cross-contamination, every cell subset was processed on its own, while patient and healthy donor samples were processed together. The immunoSEQ multiplex PCR was used to amplify TCRB sequences from cDNA, generating 87-bp fragments that spanned the CDR3 region. Sequencing of the amplicons was done on the Illumina HiSeq platform. For the original study's pipeline: PCR bias was computationally corrected using synthetic template baselines, reads within Hamming distance 2 were collapsed, and singletons that could not be merged were discarded. Reads were aligned to IMGT to assign V, D and J genes, CDR3 length, and insertions or deletions at six rearrangement sites. Within each subset, clonotype counts were normalized to sorted cell number, and only after that were true diversity and Gini coefficients computed with the tcR R package. Repertoire sharing was quantified using the overlap coefficient calculated on TCRB nucleotide sequences. As stored in TCRdb, this immuneACCESS dataset retains in-frame rearrangements with V and J assigned. A fraction of the clones does not appear; measured against another copy, unresolved V genes explain less than half of the discrepancy, and the remainder lacks a known reason. V and J calls and clone size follow that table, whereas D and trimming were derived from the DNA. Recorded for this sample are approximately 120,000 clones; around a sixth of them occurred a single time. The top ten clones comprise around 2.5% of the sample.

This specimen belongs to a study of beta chain features in type 1 diabetes (dated by TCRdb to the late 2010s). For the study in its entirety: Mean age, gender distribution, total cell number and subset yield were not different between patients and healthy donors. The study compared TCRB repertoires of sorted circulating CD4+ T cell subsets between recently diagnosed type 1 diabetes patients and matched healthy donors. A total of 107,917,701 sorted cells were examined across all samples, and RNA yield correlated strongly with the number of cells per subset. Whereas all 30 or so donors provided naive and central memory subsets, regulatory and stem cell-like memory subsets were isolated from just 8 patients and roughly 8 healthy donors.

Each donor gave one peripheral blood draw, around 0.12 L on average, collected into heparinised tubes. A BD FACSAria II was used to sort naive, central memory, regulatory and stem cell-like memory CD4+ T cells with a panel that included CD45RO, CCR7, CD25, CD127, CD95 and CD27. Every sorted population had a purity above 95%. PBMCs were isolated immediately by Lymphoprep density gradient centrifugation and stained directly without culture. To minimize batch effects, samples were stained and sorted in pairs, one healthy donor with one patient per experiment. Beyond this particular receptor, the publication reports: At VDJ recombination sites, type 1 diabetes patients had fewer insertions and more deleted nucleotides, which implies abnormalities in thymic rearrangement. Naive, central memory and regulatory TCRB repertoires appeared to be more similar among patients than among healthy donors. PCR might favor shorter templates, but patient and control samples were amplified and corrected together, so any skew would affect both groups equally. Because cDNA was sequenced instead of genomic DNA, highly expressing activated cells could be over-represented, though the groups showed no difference in activation or CD3 levels. Only small numbers of individuals were included in the HLA sub-analyses, which left unresolved whether HLA type had any influence on TCRB rearrangement. A moderate but significant shortening of TCRB CDR3 length was observed in type 1 diabetes patients in all four CD4+ subsets.

For this chain, trimming is 6 bases at the V end and 4 bases at the J end, and the number of junction bases without a gene match is 12. Measured from the cysteine to the phenylalanine, the CDR3 is 15 residues long. Just CDR3 DNA is preserved here, 45 bases in frame from base 1. CDR1 and CDR2 are read off the germline V gene as SGHRS and YFSETQ. The sequence joins TRBV5-1 to TRBJ1-2; TRBD1 lines up with 7 middle nucleotides. This TCR came from a man aged 18 to 29 with type 1 diabetes. Input material: central memory CD4+ T cells from blood. DNA sequence: TGCGCCAGCAACAGACAGGGAACAGACCCCTATGGCTACACCTTC. The encoded protein is CASNRQGTDPYGYTF.